A single sample gave rise to the 25 T cell receptor beta chains below, sequenced in a study of T cells in Graves' hyperthyroidism and ophthalmopathy. There were TCR beta CDR3 regions amplified from RNA transcripts. HTBI primers drove first-round RT-PCR of the TCR CDR3. TCRdb re-analysed the multiplex PCR reads in MiXCR, keeping a single row per CDR3 protein. The repertoire holds some 400,000 distinct CDR3 sequences, with 19% as singletons. The specimen was blood. The receptors shown here come from a woman aged 18-29 years with Graves' hyperthyroidism.

This clonotype has a count of ten or more. This chain connects TRBV20-1 to TRBJ2-7; 11 bases are shared with TRBD1. The ends lost 3 bases at V and 5 bases at J; junction bases unmatched: 6. The CDR3 extends over 14 amino acids. Germline CDR1 reads DFQATT; CDR2 reads SNEGSKA (reference sequence). CDR3 region: CSARVPGQGDEQYF. The CDR3 nucleotides are TGCAGTGCTAGGGTACCGGGACAGGGGGACGAGCAGTACTTC.

This clonotype occurred many times. The chain combines TRBV9 with TRBJ1-1; tentatively, D is TRBD1 (5 bases). This CDR3 contains 15 residues. The germline V and J ends were trimmed by 0 bases and 1 base, with 10 bases remaining between them. Germline CDR1 is SGDLS and CDR2 is YYNGEE. CDR3 protein: CASSVVGAGNTEAFF. CDR3 coding DNA: TGTGCCAGCAGCGTAGTCGGGGCGGGGAACACTGAAGCTTTCTTT.

This clonotype was detected many times. This CDR3 reads CASSPSGARTIYGYTF. In DNA form, the CDR3 reads TGTGCCAGCAGCCCCTCTGGAGCACGGACTATCTATGGCTACACCTTC. The gene calls are TRBV5-5 and TRBJ1-2; D gene unclear. This CDR3 is built from 16 residues. CDR1 is SGHKS and CDR2 is YYEKEE in the germline V gene (reference sequence). V gave up 4 bases and J gave up 4 bases, with 20 bases separating them.

This clonotype is categorized as medium-sized. This chain links TRBV12-5 with TRBJ2-5; D unresolved. Germline V gene lookup returns CDR1 LGHNT and CDR2 FRNRAP. V lost 5 bases to trimming and J lost 5 bases, with 18 bases between them. The CDR3 spans 15 residues. CDR3 coding DNA: TGTGCTAGTGGTCAGAACCGGTCAGCCGGGGAGACCCAGTACTTC. Translation gives CASGQNRSAGETQYF.

This clonotype was recorded at least ten times. The CDR3 bases are TGCGCCAGCAGCTTGACAGGGAGGTCCACAGATACGCAGTATTTT. Translation: CASSLTGRSTDTQYF. The chain recombines TRBV5-1 with TRBJ2-3, with D perhaps matching TRBD1 or TRBD2 (6 bases each). The CDR3 sequence is 15 residues long. Trimming removed 1 base at V and 2 bases at J, with 11 bases between. Germline CDR1 and CDR2: SGHRS and YFSETQ.

This clonotype showed up many times. This rearrangement joins TRBV12-3 or TRBV12-4 to TRBJ2-2, with D possibly being TRBD1 (6 bases). Trimming shortened V by 5 bases and J by 5 bases, and 12 bases separated the two germline ends. The CDR3 is 14 residues long. CDR3 nucleotides: TGTGCCAGCAGTCGGGTACAGGGAACCGGGGAGCTGTTTTTT. Translation gives CASSRVQGTGELFF.

The table lists this clonotype with a few counts. The chain has TRBV5-1 and TRBJ2-3; a weak D match, TRBD2 (6 bases). CDR1 and CDR2 (germline): SGHRS, YFSETQ. This CDR3 comprises 15 residues. V shed 0 bases and J shed 5 bases, with 13 bases lying between them. CDR3 nucleotides: TGCGCCAGCAGCTTGGATTTGGCGGGGATAGATACGCAGTATTTT. Its translation: CASSLDLAGIDTQYF.

In this sample, this clonotype turned up many times. This chain links TRBV6-5 with TRBJ2-7; 10 bases are shared with TRBD1. Unmatched junction bases numbered 10, after V lost 2 bases and J lost 3 bases. CDR3 length: 17 residues. Germline assignment: CDR1 MNHEY and CDR2 SVGAGI. The CDR3: CASSYQTGQGTDYEQYF. The DNA for the CDR3 is TGTGCCAGCAGTTACCAAACGGGACAGGGGACCGACTACGAGCAGTACTTC.

This clonotype was seen repeatedly, ten times or more. V is TRBV20-1 and J is TRBJ1-5, with 8 bases aligning to TRBD1. V was clipped by 6 bases and J by 1 base; unmatched bases: 2. The CDR3 covers 13 residues. Germline lookup yields CDR1 DFQATT and CDR2 SNEGSKA (reference sequence). The CDR3 DNA reads TGCAGTGCAGGACAGGGAAGCAATCAGCCCCAGCATTTT. Protein product: CSAGQGSNQPQHF.

This clonotype was seen repeatedly, ten times or more. CDR3 in DNA: TGTGCCAGCAGGGGACTTTACACCGGGGAGCTGTTTTTT. Its protein product is CASRGLYTGELFF. The chain has TRBV6-1 and TRBJ2-2, with D possibly TRBD2 on 6 matching bases. The CDR3 runs to 13 residues. V dropped 6 bases and J dropped 3 bases, with 8 bases sitting between them. Per the germline V gene, CDR1 is MNHNS and CDR2 is SASEGT.

This clonotype was found many times. V is TRBV20-1 and J is TRBJ2-4, with a weak D call TRBD2 (5 bases). V was shortened by 6 bases and J by 0 bases, with 18 bases between the two germline ends. CDR1 and CDR2 (germline): DFQATT, SNEGSKA (reference sequence). The CDR3 has 16 amino acids. Here the CDR3 reads CSALSWRALAKNIQYF. For the CDR3, the DNA is TGCAGTGCCCTCAGTTGGCGGGCCTTAGCCAAAAACATTCAGTACTTC.

This clonotype was seen many times. V and J are TRBV19 and TRBJ2-2; 12 positions agree with TRBD1. Looked up from germline, CDR1 is LNHDA and CDR2 is SQIVND (reference sequence). This CDR3 comprises 16 residues. The V segment lost 5 bases and the J segment 10 bases; nucleotides outside the gene matches: 11. CDR3 region: CASSLGTGGAGLELFF. Written as DNA, the CDR3 is TGTGCCAGTAGTCTCGGGACAGGGGGCGCGGGACTGGAGCTGTTTTTT.

This clonotype turned up a few times. Just one base apart from a much larger clone, this may be a read error. The chain has TRBV7-3 and TRBJ2-5; D is uncertain. The germline gives CDR1 SGHTA, CDR2 FQGTGA. The CDR3 covers 13 residues. The V gene lost 0 bases and the J gene lost 4 bases, with 6 bases spanning the gap. CDR3 loop: CASSLTYRETQYF. The CDR3 nucleotides read TGTGCCAGCAGCTTAACGTACCGAGAGACCCAGTACTTC.

Turning to this clonotype: A much larger clonotype is one base distant, so this may be a read error. The chain couples TRBV3-1 to TRBJ1-5; D call uncertain. From germline, CDR1 is LGHDT and CDR2 YNNKEL (reference sequence). Between the trimmed V and J ends, which lost 0 bases and 2 bases, there was a span of 8 bases. This CDR3 contains 15 residues. CDR3 in DNA: TGTGCCAGCAGCCAAGAGGGGATAGGCAATCAGCCCCAGCATTTT. Translation gives CASSQEGIGNQPQHF.

This clonotype was counted many times. V is TRBV5-1 and J is TRBJ2-5; 7 nucleotides agree with TRBD1. The CDR3 totals 16 residues. V trimming: 7 bases; J trimming: 2 bases; junction bases outside the gene matches: 14. Germline V gene data show CDR1 as SGHRS and CDR2 as YFSETQ. CDR3 nucleotide sequence: TGCGCCAGCTCTCATTCCTTGAACAGGGGACAAGAGACCCAGTACTTC. Amino acid sequence: CASSHSLNRGQETQYF.

This clonotype occurred many times. The CDR3 coding sequence is TGTGCCAGCAGTTCTCCTGGGAGGGGGAACTATGGCTACACCTTC. It is translated as CASSSPGRGNYGYTF. The rearrangement uses TRBV12-3 or TRBV12-4 and TRBJ1-2; maybe TRBD1 (6 bases). The V gene lost 4 bases and the J gene lost 2 bases, with 14 bases spanning the gap. The CDR3 runs 15 residues.

This clonotype was seen at least ten times. The chain carries TRBV28 and TRBJ2-5; 7 positions agree with TRBD2. After removal of 11 bases from V and 5 bases from J, the junction contained 8 bases not matched to a gene. The germline CDR1 and CDR2 sequences are MDHEN and SYDVKM. CDR3 length equals 12 residues. CDR3 sequence: CAHGEGGETQYF. As DNA, the CDR3 is TGTGCCCACGGAGAGGGAGGGGAGACCCAGTACTTC.

CDR3 sequence reads: CAISERQGYTGELFF. In nucleotides, the CDR3 is TGTGCCATCAGTGAGCGGCAGGGGTACACCGGGGAGCTGTTTTTT. The chain carries TRBV10-3 and TRBJ2-2, with D perhaps matching TRBD1 (6 bases). The V end was cut by 2 bases, the J end by 3 bases, with 10 bases between. Germline CDR1 ENHRY, CDR2 SYGVKD. This CDR3 region has 15 residues.

There are many counts of this clonotype. An end of the junction differs from the germline gene, which may be a read error. The chain couples TRBV18 to TRBJ2-2, with TRBD1 as a possible D gene (5 bases). Germline values: CDR1 KGHSH, CDR2 LQKENI. CDR3 size: 13 residues. The CDR3 loop is CASSPTVTGELFF. In nucleotides, the CDR3 is TGCGCCAGCAGCCCGACAGTCACCGGGGAGCTGTTTTTT.

This clonotype was seen many times. V and J are TRBV15 and TRBJ2-2; D is tentatively TRBD1 or TRBD2 (5 bases each). V lost 4 bases, J lost 9 bases, and 9 bases lay in between. The length of the CDR3 is 12 residues. Looked up from germline, CDR1 is LNHNV and CDR2 is YYDKDF (reference sequence). The CDR3 sequence is CATSKGPRELFF. The CDR3, as DNA: TGTGCCACCAGCAAGGGACCGAGGGAGCTGTTTTTT.

This clonotype was found many times. V gene TRBV7-9 combines with J gene TRBJ1-3; 7 bases are a match to TRBD1. The V and J ends lost 4 bases and 1 base, in that order; junction bases with no gene match: 4. This CDR3 contains 15 residues. Germline values: CDR1 SEHNR, CDR2 FQNEAQ (reference sequence). The CDR3 region is CASSSGGMSGNTIYF. The CDR3 bases are TGTGCCAGCAGCTCAGGGGGAATGTCTGGAAACACCATATATTTT.

This clonotype was observed many times. The genes are TRBV2 and TRBJ1-5, with a possible D match to TRBD1 (5 bases). The CDR3 loop spans 14 amino acids. CDR1 SNHLY and CDR2 FYNNEI come from the germline V gene. Trimming stripped 5 bases from V and 7 bases from J, with 15 bases between. CDR3 DNA sequence: TGTGCCAGCAGTAATCGGCAGGGCGGCCAGCCCCAGCATTTT. This sequence encodes CASSNRQGGQPQHF.

V and J are TRBV29-1 and TRBJ1-2; tentatively, D is TRBD1 (5 bases). This CDR3 is 13 amino acids long. The V and J ends lost 6 bases and 4 bases respectively, with 15 bases between them. From germline, CDR1 is SQVTM and CDR2 ANQGSEA. In nucleotides, the CDR3 is TGCAGCGTAAGACAGCCAAGCTCCTATGGCTACACCTTC. Its protein product is CSVRQPSSYGYTF.

V is TRBV7-6 and J is TRBJ2-7, with D perhaps matching TRBD2 (6 bases). The CDR3 is made up of 15 amino acids. V was pared by 1 base and J by 2 bases, with 12 bases between. CDR1 is SGHVS, CDR2 FNYEAQ, per germline. CDR3 nucleotide sequence: TGTGCCAGCAGCTTAGGTGCGGCGGGAACCTACGAGCAGTACTTC. The encoded protein is CASSLGAAGTYEQYF.

This clonotype occurred many times. The chain employs TRBV12-3 or TRBV12-4 and TRBJ1-2; 8 positions agree with TRBD1. This CDR3 has 16 amino acids. V lost 6 bases, J lost 4 bases, and 13 bases stayed unmatched. The DNA of the CDR3 is TGTGCCAGCAGCCAACTCACCGGGACAGGCTCCTATGGCTACACCTTC. Residues: CASSQLTGTGSYGYTF.